The 6 T cell receptor beta chains below were found in one sample sequenced in a study of CD8 T cells in ankylosing spondylitis. These receptors' targets are unknown. Via MiXCR, TCRdb re-called the 5' RACE reads, giving one row per CDR3 protein. The sample has 330,000 or so distinct CDR3 sequences, under 8.5% seen once; the top ten hold approximately 15%. Findings and limits, study-wide: Ankylosing spondylitis blood appeared to carry a characteristic TCR beta motif of several highly homologous variants.

Sequences were obtained from blood, either unsorted or a sorted T cell fraction (not recorded which). The receptors were gathered from a male donor with ankylosing spondylitis.

This clonotype occurred a few times. A junction boundary mismatches the germline segment, possibly from a read error. This sequence joins TRBV4-2 and TRBJ1-5, with D perhaps TRBD1 (5 bases). The germline V gene has CDR1 LGHNA and CDR2 YNFKEQ. The CDR3 runs 15 residues. CDR3 protein: CASTPGGGSDQPQHF. The CDR3 nucleotides read TGTGCCAGCACCCCGGGTGGGGGTAGCGATCAGCCCCAGCATTTT.

This clonotype was seen only a few times. This chain connects TRBV3-1 to TRBJ1-6; the match to TRBD1 covers 8 bases. The CDR3 is made up of 14 amino acids. V was pared by 1 base and J by 11 bases, with 4 bases of the junction left unmatched. Germline loops: CDR1 LGHDT, CDR2 YNNKEL (reference sequence). The CDR3 sequence is CASSQGQGPTPLHF. CDR3 coding DNA: TGTGCCAGCAGCCAAGGACAGGGGCCTACACCCCTCCACTTT.

This clonotype was counted a few times. The chain joins TRBV6-1 to TRBJ2-1, with TRBD2 matching over 11 bases. Per the germline V gene, CDR1 is MNHNS and CDR2 is SASEGT. V was clipped by 5 bases and J by 4 bases; unmatched bases: 13. This CDR3 has 18 amino acids. The CDR3 DNA sequence: TGTGCCAGCAGTAAACAACTAGCGGGAGCGTCCCTTTACAATGAGCAGTTCTTC. Its protein is CASSKQLAGASLYNEQFF.

The chain has TRBV5-1 and TRBJ2-1; D is uncertain. The CDR3 contains 14 residues. Germline V gene sequence: CDR1 SGHRS, CDR2 YFSETQ. The ends were cut back, 2 bases at V and 7 bases at J, with 13 bases in the middle. CDR3 residues: CASSLGQPTNEQFF. CDR3 nucleotides: TGCGCCAGCAGCTTAGGGCAGCCAACTAATGAGCAGTTCTTC. The variable domain in full, with the rest retrieved from reference TRBV5-1 and TRBJ2-1, is KAGVTQTPRYLIKTRGQQVTLSCSPISGHRSVSWYQQTPGQGLQFLFEYFSETQRNKGNFPGRFSGRQFSNSRSEMNVSTLELGDSALYLCASSLGQPTNEQFFGPGTRLTVL.

This clonotype was counted between two and nine times. The chain employs TRBV11-2 and TRBJ2-1; D gene ambiguous. V lost 0 bases to trimming and J lost 9 bases, with 12 bases between them. CDR3 length equals 14 residues. CDR1 and CDR2 (germline): SGHAT, FQNNGV. As DNA, the CDR3 is TGTGCCAGCAGCTTAGATTTTAGCCCGCCTGAGCAGTTCTTC. Residues: CASSLDFSPPEQFF. Using reference TRBV11-2 and TRBJ2-1 for the parts outside the CDR3, the full variable domain is EAGVAQSPRYKIIEKRQSVAFWCNPISGHATLYWYQQILGQGPKLLIQFQNNGVVDDSQLPKDRFSAERLKGVDSTLKIQPAKLEDSAVYLCASSLDFSPPEQFFGPGTRLTVL.

This clonotype was counted many times. V and J are TRBV29-1 and TRBJ1-4; D perhaps matches TRBD1 (6 bases). This CDR3 comprises 13 residues. V lost 7 bases and J 8 bases, leaving 17 bases between the germline ends. Germline lookup yields CDR1 SQVTM and CDR2 ANQGSEA. The CDR3 sequence: CSAQGHMGEKLFF. As DNA, the CDR3 is TGCAGCGCGCAGGGACATATGGGGGAAAAACTGTTTTTT.